The TCR beta chain described here comes from a study of T cell responses to AZD1222 COVID-19 vaccine. The assay was immunoSEQ multiplex PCR, and TCRdb's table has in-frame clones only and misses some. The table shows 90,000 to 110,000 clones, with approximately 86% occurring only once. The V and J ends lost 0 bases and 3 bases respectively, with 2 bases between them. This CDR3 spans 12 amino acids. CDR1 is MGHRA, CDR2 YSYEKL, per germline. The chain has TRBV4-1 and TRBJ1-2; unclear D gene. This sample comprised peripheral blood, obtained on day 0 of AZD1222 vaccination. This TCR derives from an adult in good health. This CDR3 is CASSQDDYGYTF. As DNA, the CDR3 is TGCGCCAGCAGCCAAGATGACTATGGCTACACCTTC.